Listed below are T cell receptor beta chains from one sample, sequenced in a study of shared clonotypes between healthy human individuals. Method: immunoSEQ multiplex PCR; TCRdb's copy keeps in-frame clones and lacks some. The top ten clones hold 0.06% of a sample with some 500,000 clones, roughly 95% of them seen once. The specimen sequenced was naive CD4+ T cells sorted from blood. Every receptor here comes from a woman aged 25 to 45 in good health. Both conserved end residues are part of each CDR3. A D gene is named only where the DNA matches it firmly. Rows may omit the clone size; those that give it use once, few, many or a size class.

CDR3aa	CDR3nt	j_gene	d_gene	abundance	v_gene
CASSQEGTNRYYGYTF	TGCGCCAGCAGCCAAGAGGGAACTAACAGGTACTATGGCTACACCTTC	TRBJ1-2	.	.	TRBV4-1
CASSPLTGGLTYGYTF	TGTGCCAGCTCACCTCTAACAGGGGGCCTGACCTATGGCTACACCTTC	TRBJ1-2	TRBD1	once	TRBV18
CASSQVTGRLDYEQYF	TGTGCCAGCAGCCAAGTTACGGGTCGACTAGACTACGAGCAGTACTTC	TRBJ2-7	.	.	TRBV4-2
CASSELAGDEQYF	TGTGCCAGCAGCGAGTTAGCGGGAGACGAGCAGTACTTC	TRBJ2-7	TRBD2	.	TRBV7-3
CASSHLELAINEQFF	TGCGCCAGCAGCCACCTAGAACTAGCAATCAATGAGCAGTTCTTC	TRBJ2-1	.	.	TRBV4-1
CASTSKGQGFADTQYF	TGCGCCAGCACTTCGAAGGGACAGGGATTCGCAGATACGCAGTATTTT	TRBJ2-3	TRBD1	once	TRBV5-1
CASTTVNGGKYGYTF	TGTGCCAGCACTACGGTAAATGGAGGGAAATATGGCTACACCTTC	TRBJ1-2	.	.	TRBV28
CASSEGLAGTGELFF	TGTGCCAGCAGTGAGGGGCTAGCGGGAACCGGGGAGCTGTTTTTT	TRBJ2-2	TRBD2	.	TRBV2
CASSGTSKADTQYF	TGTGCCAGTAGTGGGACTAGCAAGGCAGATACGCAGTATTTT	TRBJ2-3	TRBD2	.	TRBV19
CASSQADRAMEKLFF	TGTGCCAGCAGCCAAGCAGACAGGGCAATGGAAAAACTGTTTTTT	TRBJ1-4	TRBD1	once	TRBV4-2
CASRGTGANGYTF	TGTGCCAGCAGGGGGACAGGGGCGAATGGCTACACCTTC	TRBJ1-2	TRBD1	.	TRBV6-5
CASSLDRTPNQPQHF	TGTGCCAGCAGCTTAGACAGGACCCCGAATCAGCCCCAGCATTTT	TRBJ1-5	.	.	TRBV11-2
CASIRGYTGELFF	TGTGCCAGTATACGGGGGTACACCGGGGAGCTGTTTTTT	TRBJ2-2	.	.	TRBV19
CAFDRGLRETQYF	TGTGCCTTCGACAGGGGACTTAGGGAGACCCAGTACTTC	TRBJ2-5	TRBD1	.	TRBV7-2
CASTTGTSGIYEQYF	TGCGCCAGCACTACCGGGACTAGCGGGATCTACGAGCAGTACTTC	TRBJ2-7	TRBD2	.	TRBV5-1
CASSLAGQGRGYTF	TGCGCCAGCAGCCTAGCCGGACAGGGCAGGGGCTACACCTTC	TRBJ1-2	TRBD1	.	TRBV4-1
CASSLAVQGAGGYTF	TGTGCCAGCAGCTTAGCTGTACAGGGGGCGGGTGGCTACACCTTC	TRBJ1-2	TRBD1	.	TRBV7-9
CASSLSGNSPLHF	TGTGCCAGCAGCCTAAGCGGTAATTCACCCCTCCACTTT	TRBJ1-6	.	.	TRBV7-9
CASIMSGTDTQYF	TGTGCCAGTATTATGAGTGGCACAGATACGCAGTATTTT	TRBJ2-3	.	.	TRBV19
CASSLIRDTANTEAFF	TGTGCCAGCAGCCTAATCCGGGACACTGCGAACACTGAAGCTTTCTTT	TRBJ1-1	.	.	TRBV5-5
CASSPTGGSFNYGYTF	TGTGCCAGCAGTCCGACAGGGGGCTCTTTTAACTATGGCTACACCTTC	TRBJ1-2	TRBD1	.	TRBV11-2
CATKREEQYF	TGTGCCACCAAACGGGAGGAGCAGTACTTC	TRBJ2-7	.	few	TRBV6-5
CASSEASGSADTQYF	TGTGCCAGCAGCGAGGCTAGCGGGAGTGCAGATACGCAGTATTTT	TRBJ2-3	TRBD2	few	TRBV5-6
CASSSQLPRDTQYF	TGTGCCAGCAGTTCCCAGCTACCTAGAGATACGCAGTATTTT	TRBJ2-3	.	.	TRBV6-5
CAGGASGSHEQFF	TGTGCCGGGGGGGCTAGCGGGAGTCATGAGCAGTTCTTC	TRBJ2-1	TRBD2	.	TRBV6-1
CAAPRLNSNQPQHF	TGTGCCGCCCCCAGGCTGAATAGCAATCAGCCCCAGCATTTT	TRBJ1-5	.	.	TRBV10-3
CASIRRTPDNEQFF	TGTGCCAGCATAAGGAGGACCCCTGACAATGAGCAGTTCTTC	TRBJ2-1	.	.	TRBV11-2
CASSHGQGSLLATNEKLFF	TGCGCCAGCAGCCACGGACAGGGATCCCTTCTTGCAACTAATGAAAAACTGTTTTTT	TRBJ1-4	TRBD1	.	TRBV5-1
CASSRRQGLRTGELFF	TGTGCCAGCAGTCGGAGACAGGGGCTAAGAACCGGGGAGCTGTTTTTT	TRBJ2-2	TRBD1	.	TRBV27
CASRPTGDYGYTF	TGTGCCAGCAGACCGACAGGGGACTATGGCTACACCTTC	TRBJ1-2	TRBD1	.	TRBV28
CASSDVPWGQGSYEQYF	TGTGCCAGCAGTGACGTCCCGTGGGGACAGGGGTCCTACGAGCAGTACTTC	TRBJ2-7	TRBD1	.	TRBV2
CASSLTGLYEQYF	TGCGCCAGCAGCTTGACGGGGCTCTACGAGCAGTACTTC	TRBJ2-7	.	.	TRBV5-1
CASSLARALANYGYTF	TGTGCCAGCAGCTTGGCGCGAGCCCTAGCTAACTATGGCTACACCTTC	TRBJ1-2	.	.	TRBV7-2
CASSLGGWLAGYEQYF	TGTGCCAGCAGCTTAGGAGGTTGGCTTGCCGGCTACGAGCAGTACTTC	TRBJ2-7	.	.	TRBV7-8
CASSSVQGPRGNTIYF	TGTGCCAGCAGCTCAGTCCAAGGCCCGAGAGGAAACACCATATATTTT	TRBJ1-3	.	.	TRBV11-2
CASVGGRGNTEAFF	TGTGCCAGCGTAGGGGGCCGGGGGAACACTGAAGCTTTCTTT	TRBJ1-1	TRBD1	.	TRBV28
CASSPGANTGELFF	TGTGCCAGCTCACCGGGGGCCAACACCGGGGAGCTGTTTTTT	TRBJ2-2	.	.	TRBV18
CASSLDFSNEKLFF	TGTGCCAGCAGCTTAGACTTCTCTAATGAAAAACTGTTTTTT	TRBJ1-4	.	once	TRBV7-2
CASSASFLAGVEQFF	TGTGCCAGCAGCGCGAGCTTTCTAGCGGGAGTTGAGCAGTTCTTC	TRBJ2-1	TRBD2	.	TRBV2
CASSLLGRGSAYGYTF	TGTGCCAGCAGTTTATTGGGCAGGGGCTCCGCCTATGGCTACACCTTC	TRBJ1-2	.	.	TRBV28
CASTPTGTGTYEQYF	TGTGCCAGCACCCCGACGGGGACAGGAACCTACGAGCAGTACTTC	TRBJ2-7	TRBD1	.	TRBV28
CASIPGQGGEAFF	TGTGCCAGCATTCCGGGACAGGGAGGTGAAGCTTTCTTT	TRBJ1-1	TRBD1	.	TRBV28
CASSLTLRGQRGYF	TGTGCCAGCAGCTTAACCCTCAGGGGCCAACGGGGTTACTTC	TRBJ2-7	.	once	TRBV7-8
CAWSGLLGPYEQYF	TGTGCCTGGTCGGGACTCCTGGGGCCCTACGAGCAGTACTTC	TRBJ2-7	.	once	TRBV30
CASSLWSTRTTGELFF	TGTGCCAGCAGCTTATGGAGCACCCGAACCACCGGGGAGCTGTTTTTT	TRBJ2-2	.	.	TRBV7-2
CASVGAGKADTQYF	TGTGCCAGCGTGGGCGCCGGGAAGGCAGATACGCAGTATTTT	TRBJ2-3	.	.	TRBV7-9
CSVEIGHTEAFF	TGCAGCGTTGAAATTGGCCACACTGAAGCTTTCTTT	TRBJ1-1	.	.	TRBV29-1
CASSPVGQGAWDTEAFF	TGTGCCAGCTCACCAGTCGGACAGGGGGCCTGGGACACTGAAGCTTTCTTT	TRBJ1-1	TRBD1	.	TRBV18
CASTGAQGGTNGNQPQHF	TGTGCCAGCACCGGAGCTCAGGGAGGGACAAACGGTAATCAGCCCCAGCATTTT	TRBJ1-5	.	.	TRBV28
CASSLVSSGANVLTF	TGTGCCAGCAGCTTGGTGTCATCTGGGGCCAACGTCCTGACTTTC	TRBJ2-6	.	.	TRBV9
CASSQSTSGDTQYF	TGCGCCAGCAGTCAATCGACTAGCGGAGATACGCAGTATTTT	TRBJ2-3	TRBD2	.	TRBV23-1
CASSPLQREGGETQYF	TGTGCCAGCTCACCACTCCAGCGGGAAGGGGGGGAGACCCAGTACTTC	TRBJ2-5	.	.	TRBV18
CASSLRAAVNTEAFF	TGTGCCAGCAGCTTGAGGGCGGCGGTGAACACTGAAGCTTTCTTT	TRBJ1-1	.	.	TRBV5-4